Listed below are T cell receptor beta chains from one sample, sequenced in a study of tumor-infiltrating lymphocytes in primary liver carcinoma. From the multiplex PCR reads, TCRdb called clonotypes with MiXCR, one entry per CDR3 protein. This table has about 310,000 distinct CDR3 sequences, 58% appearing once. Source material: peripheral blood. The receptors originated from a woman under 40 with primary liver carcinoma and hepatitis B virus infection. Each CDR3 is given with its conserved first and last residue. The D gene is left open where the match is weak. For some rows the clone size is stated as once, few or many, or as a class when expanded; others skip it.

>-|TRBV12-3/TRBV12-4|TRBJ2-7|many
CASSLAHEQYF
TGTGCCAGCAGTTTGGCTCACGAGCAGTACTTC
>-|TRBV11-2|TRBJ2-7|-
CASSITETGASW
TGTGCCAGCAGCATAACCGAGACGGGGGCCTCCTGG
>TRBD1|TRBV7-9|TRBJ1-1|-
CASSTGTVNIEAFF
TGTGCCAGCAGCACCGGGACAGTGAACATTGAAGCTTTCTTT
>TRBD2|TRBV4-3|TRBJ2-1|many
CASSRYGGGRNEQFF
TGCGCCAGCAGCCGTTATGGGGGAGGGAGGAATGAGCAGTTCTTC
>-|TRBV4-2|TRBJ2-1|many
CASSQEDRSSYNEQFF
TGTGCCAGCAGCCAAGAAGACCGGAGCTCCTACAATGAGCAGTTCTTC
>-|TRBV28|TRBJ2-2|-
CASGVHRGELFF
TGTGCCAGCGGGGTTCACCGGGGGGAGCTGTTTTTT
>TRBD2|TRBV5-4|TRBJ2-2|-
CASSLGGSNTGELFF
TGTGCCAGCAGCTTGGGCGGGAGCAACACCGGGGAGCTGTTTTTT
>TRBD2|TRBV19|TRBJ2-1|-
CASSIDMAGGPYERFF
TGTGCCAGTAGTATCGATATGGCGGGAGGGCCTTATGAGCGGTTCTTC
>-|TRBV7-3|TRBJ1-5|-
CASSLMANSNQPQHF
TGTGCCAGCAGCTTAATGGCTAATAGCAATCAGCCCCAGCATTTT
>-|TRBV4-3|TRBJ2-7|-
CASSQDSISYQQYF
TGCGCCAGCAGCCAAGATAGTATCTCCTACCAGCAGTACTTC
>-|TRBV29-1|TRBJ1-1|once
CSVVSRAARLMDTEAFF
TGCAGCGTTGTTAGTCGGGCAGCTAGACTAATGGACACTGAAGCTTTCTTT
>-|TRBV12-5|TRBJ1-5|-
CASGLSGGNQPQHF
TGTGCTAGTGGTTTGTCGGGGGGCAATCAGCCCCAGCATTTT
>-|TRBV29-1|TRBJ1-1|-
CCVSQGGAEAFF
TGCTGCGTCTCTCAGGGCGGGGCTGAAGCTTTCTTT